This is a list of T cell receptor beta chains from one sample in a study of T cells in Graves' hyperthyroidism and ophthalmopathy. Each CDR3 protein gets one entry after TCRdb re-called the multiplex PCR reads with MiXCR. This sample has about 420,000 distinct CDR3 sequences, with around 14% found just once. Sequenced material: blood. The receptors here all came from a woman under 30 with Graves' hyperthyroidism. The CDR3 runs from the conserved cysteine through the conserved F or W. The order of the fields is J gene, V gene, D gene, CDR3 protein. D genes are given only for firm matches.

j_call: TRBJ2-5
v_call: TRBV6-2/TRBV6-3
d_call: TRBD1
cdr3_aa: CASSGRDRVRETQYF

j_call: TRBJ1-1
v_call: TRBV2
d_call: TRBD1
cdr3_aa: CASSFGQGRKTEAFF

j_call: TRBJ1-1
v_call: TRBV28
d_call: NA
cdr3_aa: CASSRGLMNTEAFF

j_call: TRBJ2-7
v_call: TRBV12-3/TRBV12-4
d_call: TRBD1
cdr3_aa: CASSATGTGRYEQYF

j_call: TRBJ2-7
v_call: TRBV20-1
d_call: TRBD2
cdr3_aa: CSVPRLAVRYPHEQYF

j_call: TRBJ2-7
v_call: TRBV27
d_call: NA
cdr3_aa: CASSLTVPSYEQYF

j_call: TRBJ2-3
v_call: TRBV11-1
d_call: TRBD2
cdr3_aa: CASSSQRGADTQYF

j_call: TRBJ2-2
v_call: TRBV9
d_call: TRBD2
cdr3_aa: CASSVGLAGDPAGELFF

j_call: TRBJ2-5
v_call: TRBV30
d_call: NA
cdr3_aa: CAWSSTGGETQYF

j_call: TRBJ2-3
v_call: TRBV5-1
d_call: NA
cdr3_aa: CASSLDNPPRDTQYF

j_call: TRBJ1-2
v_call: TRBV12-3/TRBV12-4
d_call: NA
cdr3_aa: CASSVTEGRYGYTF

j_call: TRBJ2-1
v_call: TRBV19
d_call: NA
cdr3_aa: CASSIDGPTFSYNEQFF

j_call: TRBJ2-7
v_call: TRBV2
d_call: TRBD2
cdr3_aa: CASGGSGKYEQYF

j_call: TRBJ2-7
v_call: TRBV7-2
d_call: TRBD2
cdr3_aa: CASSSGLAGGSNEQYF

j_call: TRBJ2-7
v_call: TRBV7-3
d_call: NA
cdr3_aa: CASGPTGSYASYEQYF